The rows below give T cell receptor beta chains drawn from one sample of a study of beta chain features in type 1 diabetes. The method was immunoSEQ multiplex PCR; TCRdb's version includes in-frame clones alone and lacks a portion of them. This sample yields about 320,000 clones, of which roughly 15% are seen a single time; 5.5% to 7.5% belongs to the top ten. The sample taken for sequencing was central memory CD4+ T cells from blood. The receptors derive from a man aged 30-40 years in good health. Each CDR3 is given with its conserved first and last residue. A D gene is named only where the DNA matches it firmly. Some rows mark clone size as missing; the rest say once, few, many or name a class of expanded clone.

d_gene,abundance,j_gene,v_gene,CDR3nt,CDR3aa
.,.,TRBJ2-7,TRBV18,TGTGCCAGCTCACCGGCGGCTCTCTCCTACGAGCAGTACTTC,CASSPAALSYEQYF
.,.,TRBJ1-2,TRBV20-1,TGCAGTGCTAAGGGGAGGCATGGCTACACCTTC,CSAKGRHGYTF
.,.,TRBJ1-1,TRBV5-6,TGTGCCAGCAGTAGTCTCCTGGGCTACACTGAAGCTTTCTTT,CASSSLLGYTEAFF
.,many,TRBJ2-6,TRBV2,TGTGCCAGCAGTGGTGGTTCTGGGGCCAACGTCCTGACTTTC,CASSGGSGANVLTF
TRBD1,few,TRBJ1-1,TRBV29-1,TGCAGCGCAGGACAGGGGGAGGGTGAAGCTTTCTTT,CSAGQGEGEAFF
.,.,TRBJ2-7,TRBV7-9,TGTGCCAGCAGCTTAATTGGGGGCTACGACGAGCAGTACTTC,CASSLIGGYDEQYF
TRBD1,.,TRBJ1-2,TRBV6-6,TGTGCCAGCAAACACGCGGGACAGGACTATGGCTACACCTTC,CASKHAGQDYGYTF
TRBD1,.,TRBJ1-1,TRBV28,TGTGCCAGCAGAGAGGGGGCGCGCACTGAAGCTTTCTTT,CASREGARTEAFF
.,.,TRBJ1-6,TRBV7-2,TGTGCCAGCAGCTCAAATGGGCCTTACAATTCACCCCTCCACTTT,CASSSNGPYNSPLHF
TRBD1,.,TRBJ2-3,TRBV15,TGTGCCACCAGCAGACGTATGACAGGGGATGCGCAGTATTTT,CATSRRMTGDAQYF
.,.,TRBJ1-5,TRBV21-1,TGTGCCAGCAGCAACCGACAGGGCGGGCATTTT,CASSNRQGGHF
.,.,TRBJ1-2,TRBV6-5,TGTGCCAGCAGTTACTCAGGACAGAACTATGGCTACACCTTC,CASSYSGQNYGYTF
.,few,TRBJ1-2,TRBV4-3,TGCGCCAGCAGCCAAGATAGTCGCTATGGCTACACCTTC,CASSQDSRYGYTF
.,few,TRBJ1-1,TRBV11-2,TGTGCCAGCAGCGCCGGGACGGCGAACACTGAAGCTTTCTTT,CASSAGTANTEAFF
.,.,TRBJ2-1,TRBV11-3,TGTGCCAGCAGCTTAGGCTGGGAATACAATGAGCAGTTCTTC,CASSLGWEYNEQFF
TRBD2,few,TRBJ2-1,TRBV27,TGTGCCAGCCGCCTCCTAGCGGGAGGGCCTAGCGGGGAGCAGTTCTTC,CASRLLAGGPSGEQFF
.,few,TRBJ2-3,TRBV30,TGTGCCTGGAGTCGGCGGGACCGAGATACGCAGTATTTT,CAWSRRDRDTQYF
.,.,TRBJ1-1,TRBV19,TGTGCCAGTAGCCCGGAGTGGAACACTGAAGCTTTCTTT,CASSPEWNTEAFF
.,few,TRBJ1-1,TRBV14,TGTGCCAGCAGCCTCAGGGAGGGGAACACTGAAGCTTTCTTT,CASSLREGNTEAFF
.,.,TRBJ2-5,TRBV5-1,TGCGCCAGCTCTACCCACGGAGCGGGCTCGGAGACCCAGTACTTC,CASSTHGAGSETQYF
.,.,TRBJ2-1,TRBV19,TGTGCCAGTATGCCGGAGAGCTCCTACAATGAGCAGTTCTTC,CASMPESSYNEQFF
.,few,TRBJ2-5,TRBV29-1,TGCAGCGTGGACGTAGGAGAGACCCAGTACTTC,CSVDVGETQYF
.,.,TRBJ2-1,TRBV10-3,TGTGCCATCAGTCCGGGCCCCTCGAATGAGCAGTTCTTC,CAISPGPSNEQFF
TRBD2,few,TRBJ2-1,TRBV6-5,TGTGCCAGCGGAATGGGACTAGCCTACAATGAGCAGTTCTTC,CASGMGLAYNEQFF
.,many,TRBJ2-2,TRBV7-9,TGTGCCAGCAGCCCGGGGAAACCGACTGGGGAGCTGTTTTTT,CASSPGKPTGELFF
.,few,TRBJ1-5,TRBV2,TGTGCCAGCAGCAGGGTATTGGGGCCCCAGCATTTT,CASSRVLGPQHF
.,few,TRBJ2-3,TRBV28,TGTGCCAGCAGTTTAGCGGGACAGACTACAGATACGCAGTATTTT,CASSLAGQTTDTQYF
.,few,TRBJ1-2,TRBV15,TGTGCCACCAGCAGAGATCAGGAATATGGCTACACCTTC,CATSRDQEYGYTF
.,few,TRBJ2-1,TRBV7-2,TGTGCCAGCAGCTTAGGGGGTTTCTACAATGAGCAGTTCTTC,CASSLGGFYNEQFF
.,.,TRBJ1-2,TRBV7-6,TGTGCCAGCAGCCCGGGAGGGCATGGCCCCGGCTACACCTTC,CASSPGGHGPGYTF
.,once,TRBJ1-1,TRBV11-2,TGTGCCAGCAACAAAGGGCCCTCGGACACTGAAGCTTTCTTT,CASNKGPSDTEAFF
.,few,TRBJ2-1,TRBV11-3,TGTGCCACCTCCTCGGACACGTTCCGTGAGCAGTTCTTC,CATSSDTFREQFF
.,few,TRBJ2-1,TRBV6-5,TGTGCCAGCAGAGTGGACGGAGCCTACAATGAGCAGTTCTTC,CASRVDGAYNEQFF
TRBD1,few,TRBJ1-2,TRBV30,TGTGCCTGGAGTGTTGGGGACAGGGCCTATGGCTACACCTTC,CAWSVGDRAYGYTF
TRBD2,.,TRBJ2-5,TRBV11-2,TGTGCCAGCAGCTTATTCTCCGGGACTAGTGAGACCCAGTACTTC,CASSLFSGTSETQYF